Presented here are 8 T cell receptor beta chains from one specimen sequenced in a study of CD8+ T cells in alopecia areata. Extracted RNA was reverse transcribed into cDNA, the sequencing template. Here immunoSEQ multiplex PCR was the method, and the copy in TCRdb shows in-frame clones only, minus some. The sample lists about 130,000 clones; 45% to 65% were seen once. The sequenced sample was CD4+ T cells sorted from blood, obtained at week 0. All receptors derive from a human donor with alopecia areata.

This clone has only a few counts. This chain uses TRBV23-1 with TRBJ2-1, with 8 bases matching TRBD1. TRBV23-1 is classed as an ORF, of uncertain function. Unmatched junction bases numbered 17, after V lost 7 bases and J lost 6 bases. The CDR3 covers 17 residues. Written as DNA, the CDR3 is TGCGCCAGCACCCCCCGCGGCTTAGGACAGGGTATCAATGAGCAGTTCTTC. Protein: CASTPRGLGQGINEQFF.

The V gene is TRBV15, the J gene TRBJ1-6; no clear D gene. The CDR3 contains 12 residues. Trimming stripped 1 base from V and 10 bases from J, with 5 bases between. The germline gives CDR1 LNHNV, CDR2 YYDKDF (reference sequence). The CDR3 here is CATSRVDSPLHF. The CDR3 DNA reads as TGTGCCACCAGCAGAGTTGACTCACCCCTCCACTTT.

This clone was counted between two and nine times. This chain connects TRBV30 to TRBJ2-3; D perhaps matches TRBD2 (6 bases). V shed 1 base and J shed 5 bases, with 13 bases lying between them. Looked up from germline, CDR1 is GTSNPN and CDR2 is SVGIG (reference sequence). The CDR3 loop spans 14 amino acids. The CDR3 is CAWSGGLRGDTQYF. In nucleotides, the CDR3 is TGTGCCTGGAGTGGCGGACTACGGGGAGATACGCAGTATTTT.

The V and J genes are TRBV29-1 and TRBJ1-2; unclear D gene. Trimming stripped 6 bases from V and 9 bases from J, with 14 bases between. Germline CDR1 SQVTM, CDR2 ANQGSEA. This CDR3 is 11 amino acids long. The DNA of the CDR3 is TGCAGCGTCCCGGGCCCCCCGCGCTACACCTTC. This gives the protein CSVPGPPRYTF. The variable domain in full, with the rest retrieved from reference TRBV29-1 and TRBJ1-2, is SAVISQKPSRDICQRGTSLTIQCQVDSQVTMMFWYRQQPGQSLTLIATANQGSEATYESGFVIDKFPISRPNLTFSTLTVSNMSPEDSSIYLCSVPGPPRYTFGSGTRLTVV.

The chain carries TRBV29-1 and TRBJ1-4, with TRBD1 as a possible D gene (5 bases). Per germline, CDR1 SQVTM and CDR2 ANQGSEA. CDR3 length equals 13 residues. Trimming left V 1 base short and J 10 bases short, with 13 bases between. CDR3 sequence reads: CSVEGEGRSKLFF. The DNA of the CDR3 is TGCAGCGTTGAAGGCGAGGGACGATCAAAACTGTTTTTT.

This clone has more than one count but fewer than ten. V is TRBV5-1 and J is TRBJ2-7; either TRBD1 or TRBD2 may fit D (6 bases each). V lost 4 bases to trimming and J lost 6 bases, with 17 bases between them. The CDR3 has 14 residues. The germline gives CDR1 SGHRS, CDR2 YFSETQ. CDR3 sequence (DNA): TGCGCCAGCAGCCCGGAGGGGGGAACCGGCGAGCAGTACTTC. Amino acids: CASSPEGGTGEQYF.

The gene calls are TRBV5-4 and TRBJ2-2; a weak D match, TRBD2 (6 bases). This CDR3 region has 14 residues. Germline V gene lookup returns CDR1 SGHNT and CDR2 YYREEE (reference sequence). The V and J ends lost 4 bases and 4 bases respectively, with 11 bases between them. The CDR3 DNA reads as TGTGCCAGCAGCCCCCGGGGGACCACCGGGGAGCTGTTTTTT. Translating it yields CASSPRGTTGELFF.

V gene TRBV7-2 combines with J gene TRBJ2-3, with 7 nucleotides matching TRBD1. The CDR3 is 15 amino acids. Germline V gives CDR1 SGHTA, CDR2 FQGNSA. The ends lost 5 bases at V and 3 bases at J; junction bases unmatched: 8. CDR3 amino acids: CASSKTGTVTDTQYF. CDR3 DNA sequence: TGTGCCAGCAGCAAAACCGGGACAGTTACAGATACGCAGTATTTT. Complete variable domain (other parts from reference TRBV7-2 and TRBJ2-3): GAGVSQSPSNKVTEKGKDVELRCDPISGHTALYWYRQSLGQGLEFLIYFQGNSAPDKSGLPSDRFSAERTGGSVSTLTIQRTQQEDSAVYLCASSKTGTVTDTQYFGPGTRLTVL.